The sequence of this TCR beta chain was determined in a study of spatial heterogeneity in lung cancer (dated by TCRdb to the late 2010s). Background for the entire study: Beta-chain transcripts were consistently detected in greater numbers than alpha-chain transcripts, which likely reflected higher beta-chain transcript abundance. In non-small cell lung cancer, the study quantitatively compared TCR alpha and beta repertoires across several tumor regions, matched nontumor lung, and blood. A strong correlation was found between TCR transcript counts in tumor regions and a T cell transcriptional module score from matched bulk RNA-seq. At surgery, both alpha and beta chains were TCR-sequenced in 220 tumor regions, fewer than 85 matched nontumor lung samples and a few dozen PBMC samples. In the raw uncorrected reads, each unique combination of TCR and UMI appeared more than ten times on average. TCR repertoire features were related to nonsynonymous mutation counts determined by whole-exome sequencing of tumor tissue. The paper as a whole reports these results and caveats: A correlation was observed between the number of expanded intratumoral alpha and beta TCRs and the tumor nonsynonymous mutation count. TCR-seq coverage of tumor T cells was estimated to be only roughly 7% for alpha chains and approximately 12% for beta chains. Confirming at a functional level the hypothesis that regional TCRs recognize regional mutations was considered to require additional single-cell paired TCR alpha and beta sequencing. Counts of ubiquitous and regional expanded TCRs were found to correlate with counts of ubiquitous and regional nonsynonymous mutations, respectively.

This specimen's time point label, interpreted: sample taken at primary tumor resection. Donors were 72 patients with early-stage, untreated non-small cell lung cancer from the lung TRACERx cohort. Whole RNA extracted from tumor and nontumor lung tissue, or from cryopreserved PBMC samples, was used for TCR sequencing without cell sorting. Only patients for whom sufficient RNA was available from at least two tumor regions were selected for TCR sequencing. Before being selected, tumor and adjacent nontumor lung specimens were reviewed by a lung pathologist. Looking up the germline V gene yields CDR1 KGHDR and CDR2 SFDVKD. Reading from cysteine to phenylalanine, the CDR3 counts 16 amino acids. Only CDR3 DNA remains: 48 bases, in frame from the first base. Trimmed from V: 2 bases; trimmed from J: 3 bases; junction bases lacking a gene match: 5. Many counts were recorded for this clonotype. Its antigen is still unknown. Base qualities were left out, and no much larger clone turns up one base away. Because the library targeted alpha chains, this beta chain is an off-target read whose size means little.

Libraries were prepared through 5' RACE. Sequenced on a NextSeq 500. The TCR library protocol attached a unique molecular identifier to each TCR cDNA molecule to allow correction of PCR and sequencing errors. The authors processed their data as follows. Decombinator tools were used for TCR identification, UMI-based error correction and CDR3 extraction. Expanded TCRs were defined as those above a frequency of 2 per 1,000, corresponding to the top 1% of the tumor frequency distribution. Expanded tumor TCRs were classed as regional if statistically deemed absent (corrected P<0.05) from at least one tumor region, otherwise ubiquitous. Renyi diversity was calculated using the R vegan package after each repertoire was subsampled 100 times to 5,000 TCRs. CDR3 similarity networks were constructed using string-kernel similarity of amino acid triplets, with links drawn between CDR3s whose pairwise similarity was above 0.82. TCRdb ran its own pipeline on the public reads, namely fastp trimming at Q25 and MiXCR clone calling, and kept in-frame beta chains. Every CDR3 protein is listed once, alongside the most common genes and DNA of its rows. TCRdb's processing, not the authors', yielded these V and J calls. The sample contains approximately 8,500 distinct CDR3 sequences, about an eighth of them found a single time. The ten largest make up around 10% of the sample.

Sequencing was performed on lung tumor tissue, taken at surgery. The chain was built from TRBV24-1 and TRBJ2-3; 9 bases in the middle match TRBD1. The receptor was derived from a male donor with early-stage non-small cell lung cancer. This receptor has the CDR3 CATSDSGTGLTDTQYF. The nucleotide sequence is TGTGCCACCAGTGATTCCGGGACAGGGTTGACAGATACGCAGTATTTT.